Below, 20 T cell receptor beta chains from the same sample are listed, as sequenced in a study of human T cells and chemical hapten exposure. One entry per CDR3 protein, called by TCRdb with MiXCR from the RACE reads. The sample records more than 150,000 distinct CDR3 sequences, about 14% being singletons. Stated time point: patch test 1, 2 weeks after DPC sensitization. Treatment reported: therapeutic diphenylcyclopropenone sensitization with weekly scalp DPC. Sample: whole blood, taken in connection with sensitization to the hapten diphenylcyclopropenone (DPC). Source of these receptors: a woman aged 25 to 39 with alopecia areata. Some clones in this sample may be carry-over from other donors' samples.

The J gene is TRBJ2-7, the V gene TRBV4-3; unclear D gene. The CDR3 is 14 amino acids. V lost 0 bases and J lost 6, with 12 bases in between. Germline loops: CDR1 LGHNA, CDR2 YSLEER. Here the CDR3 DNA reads TGCGCCAGCAGCCAAGATAGGGTTTTCGGCGAGCAGTACTTC. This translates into CASSQDRVFGEQYF.

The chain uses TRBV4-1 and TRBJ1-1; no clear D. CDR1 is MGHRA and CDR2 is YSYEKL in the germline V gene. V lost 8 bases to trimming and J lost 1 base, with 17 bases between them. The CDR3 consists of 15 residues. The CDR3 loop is CASRFDPGTNTEAFF. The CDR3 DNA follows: TGCGCCAGCCGCTTTGACCCCGGAACGAACACTGAAGCTTTCTTT.

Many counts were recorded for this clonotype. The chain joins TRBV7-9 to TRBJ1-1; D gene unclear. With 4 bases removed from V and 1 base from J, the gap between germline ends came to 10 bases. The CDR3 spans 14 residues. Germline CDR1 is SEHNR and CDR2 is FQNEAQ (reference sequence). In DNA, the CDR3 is TGTGCCAGCAGCTCCCCGGTCCCGAACACTGAAGCTTTCTTT. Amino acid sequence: CASSSPVPNTEAFF.

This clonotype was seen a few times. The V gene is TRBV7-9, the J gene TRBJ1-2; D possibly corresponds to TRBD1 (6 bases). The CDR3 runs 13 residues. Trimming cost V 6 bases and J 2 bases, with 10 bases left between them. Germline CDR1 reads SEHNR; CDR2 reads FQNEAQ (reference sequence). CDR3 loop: CASRPGVNYGYTF. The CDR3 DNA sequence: TGTGCCAGCAGGCCAGGGGTCAACTATGGCTACACCTTC.

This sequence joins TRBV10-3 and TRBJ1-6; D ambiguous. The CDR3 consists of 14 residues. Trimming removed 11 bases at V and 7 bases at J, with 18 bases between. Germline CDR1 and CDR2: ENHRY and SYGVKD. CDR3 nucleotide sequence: TGTGCCGGCCAAACCGGGTCCACCAATTCACCCCTCCACTTT. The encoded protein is CAGQTGSTNSPLHF.

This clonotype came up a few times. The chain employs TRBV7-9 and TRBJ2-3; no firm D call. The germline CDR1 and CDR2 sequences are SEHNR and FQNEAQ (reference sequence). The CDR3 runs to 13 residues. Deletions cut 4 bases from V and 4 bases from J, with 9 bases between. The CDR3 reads CASSSLYADTQYF. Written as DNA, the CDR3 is TGTGCCAGCAGCTCCTTGTACGCAGATACGCAGTATTTT.

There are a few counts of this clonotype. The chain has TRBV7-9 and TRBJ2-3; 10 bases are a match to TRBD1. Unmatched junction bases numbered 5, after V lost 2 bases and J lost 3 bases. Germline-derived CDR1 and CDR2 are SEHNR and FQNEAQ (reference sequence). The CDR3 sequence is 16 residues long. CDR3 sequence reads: CASSLRRQGATDTQYF. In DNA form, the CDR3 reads TGTGCCAGCAGCTTACGCCGACAGGGGGCAACAGATACGCAGTATTTT.

Here the CDR3 DNA reads TGCGCCAGCAGCTTGGCCAATAGCGGGAGCACAGATACGCAGTATTTT. Its protein is CASSLANSGSTDTQYF. The rearrangement links TRBV5-1 to TRBJ2-3, with TRBD2 matching 7 bases. The CDR3 sequence is 16 residues long. From germline, CDR1 is SGHRS and CDR2 YFSETQ. V trimming: 0 bases; J trimming: 0 bases; junction bases outside the gene matches: 4.

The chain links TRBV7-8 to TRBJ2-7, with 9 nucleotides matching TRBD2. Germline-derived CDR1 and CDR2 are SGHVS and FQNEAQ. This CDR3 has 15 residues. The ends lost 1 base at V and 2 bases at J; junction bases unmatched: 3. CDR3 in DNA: TGTGCCAGCAGCTTAGGGGTAGCGGGGGCCTACGAGCAGTACTTC. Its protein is CASSLGVAGAYEQYF.

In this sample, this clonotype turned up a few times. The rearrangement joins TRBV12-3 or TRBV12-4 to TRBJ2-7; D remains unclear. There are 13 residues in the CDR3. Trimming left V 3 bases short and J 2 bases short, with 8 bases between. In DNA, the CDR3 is TGTGCCAGCAGTTTTACAGAAACCTACGAGCAGTACTTC. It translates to CASSFTETYEQYF.

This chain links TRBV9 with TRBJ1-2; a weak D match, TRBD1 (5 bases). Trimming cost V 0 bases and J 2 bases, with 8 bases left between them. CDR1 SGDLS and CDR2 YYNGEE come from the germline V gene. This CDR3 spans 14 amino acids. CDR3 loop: CASSVGGENYGYTF. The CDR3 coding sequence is TGTGCCAGCAGCGTAGGAGGGGAAAACTATGGCTACACCTTC.

For the CDR3, the DNA is TGTGCCAGCAGCCGCGTGCCAGCCACCTCTGGAAACACCATATATTTT. This gives the protein CASSRVPATSGNTIYF. J is TRBJ1-3 and V is TRBV28; unclear D gene. V was pared by 6 bases and J by 0 bases, with 15 bases between. CDR3 length equals 16 residues. CDR1 MDHEN and CDR2 SYDVKM come from the germline V gene.

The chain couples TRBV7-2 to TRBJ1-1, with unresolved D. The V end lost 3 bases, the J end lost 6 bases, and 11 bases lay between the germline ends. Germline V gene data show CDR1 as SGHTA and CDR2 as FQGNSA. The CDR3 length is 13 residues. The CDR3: CASSFYGVPEAFF. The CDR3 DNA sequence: TGTGCCAGCAGCTTTTACGGGGTGCCTGAAGCTTTCTTT.

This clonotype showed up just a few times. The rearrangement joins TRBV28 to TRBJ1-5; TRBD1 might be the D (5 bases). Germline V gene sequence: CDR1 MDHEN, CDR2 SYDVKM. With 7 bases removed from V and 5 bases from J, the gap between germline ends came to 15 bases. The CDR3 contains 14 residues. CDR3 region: CASNPGRGYQPQHF. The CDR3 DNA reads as TGTGCCAGCAATCCTGGGAGGGGCTATCAGCCCCAGCATTTT.

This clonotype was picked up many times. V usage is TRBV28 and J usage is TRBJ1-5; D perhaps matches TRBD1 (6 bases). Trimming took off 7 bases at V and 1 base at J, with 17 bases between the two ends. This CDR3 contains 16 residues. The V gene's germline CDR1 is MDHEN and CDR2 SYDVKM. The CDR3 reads CASNPRGAWSNQPQHF. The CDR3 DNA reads TGTGCCAGCAACCCGCGGGGGGCGTGGAGCAATCAGCCCCAGCATTTT.

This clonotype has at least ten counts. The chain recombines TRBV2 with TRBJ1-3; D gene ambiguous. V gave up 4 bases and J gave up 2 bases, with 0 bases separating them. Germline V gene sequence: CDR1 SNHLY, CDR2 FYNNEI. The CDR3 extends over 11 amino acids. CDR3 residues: CASSAGNTIYF. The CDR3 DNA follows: TGTGCCAGCAGTGCTGGAAACACCATATATTTT.

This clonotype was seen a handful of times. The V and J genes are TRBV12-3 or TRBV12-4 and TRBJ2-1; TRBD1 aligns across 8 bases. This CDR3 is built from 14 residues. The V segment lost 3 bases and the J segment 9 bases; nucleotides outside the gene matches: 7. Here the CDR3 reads CASSLTGERSEQFF. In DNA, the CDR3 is TGTGCCAGCAGTTTGACAGGGGAGCGTAGTGAGCAGTTCTTC.

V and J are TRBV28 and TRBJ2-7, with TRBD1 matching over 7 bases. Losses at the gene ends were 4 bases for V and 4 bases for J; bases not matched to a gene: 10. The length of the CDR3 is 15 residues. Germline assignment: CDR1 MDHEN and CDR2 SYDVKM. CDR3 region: CASSSAHRGVYEQYF. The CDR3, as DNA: TGTGCCAGCAGTTCCGCCCACAGGGGAGTATACGAGCAGTACTTC.

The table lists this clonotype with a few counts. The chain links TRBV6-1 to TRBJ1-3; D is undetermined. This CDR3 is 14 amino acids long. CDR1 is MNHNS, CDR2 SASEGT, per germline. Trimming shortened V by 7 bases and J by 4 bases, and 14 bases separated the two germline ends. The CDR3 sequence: CASKELARGNTIYF. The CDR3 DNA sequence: TGTGCCAGCAAGGAACTTGCCAGAGGAAACACCATATATTTT.

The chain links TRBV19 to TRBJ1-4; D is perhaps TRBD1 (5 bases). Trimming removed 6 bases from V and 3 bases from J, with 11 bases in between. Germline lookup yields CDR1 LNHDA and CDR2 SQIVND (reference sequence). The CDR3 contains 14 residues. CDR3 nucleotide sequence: TGTGCCAGTAGAGAGGGGTCGGCTAATGAAAAACTGTTTTTT. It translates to CASREGSANEKLFF.